This entry lists 17 T cell receptor beta chains sequenced from one sample in a study of cytotoxic CD8 clonotypes in ibrutinib-treated CLL. TCRdb's table, derived via immunoSEQ multiplex PCR, lists solely in-frame clones and lacks some. The sample lists under 200,000 clones, roughly 77% seen once, with roughly 2% in the top ten. Here the sequenced sample was PBMCs, taken after 12 months of ibrutinib treatment. These receptors all come from a human donor with chronic lymphocytic leukemia.

The chain recombines TRBV28 with TRBJ1-4, with D perhaps matching TRBD1 (5 bases). There are 15 residues in the CDR3. V lost 5 bases and J lost 8, with 18 bases in between. The germline V gene has CDR1 MDHEN and CDR2 SYDVKM. The CDR3 sequence: CASSDPGGGGEKLFF. In DNA, the CDR3 is TGTGCCAGCAGTGATCCGGGGGGAGGCGGGGAAAAACTGTTTTTT. Full variable domain (missing parts from reference TRBV28 and TRBJ1-4): DVKVTQSSRYLVKRTGEKVFLECVQDMDHENMFWYRQDPGLGLRLIYFSYDVKMKEKGDIPEGYSVSREKKERFSLILESASTNQTSMYLCASSDPGGGGEKLFFGSGTQLSVL.

This chain links TRBV29-1 with TRBJ2-3; no definite D call. Trimming left V 1 base short and J 0 bases short, with 8 bases between. CDR3 length: 14 amino acids. Germline V CDR1 and CDR2: SQVTM, ANQGSEA. CDR3 DNA sequence: TGCAGCGTTGAAGTGGGTTCTAGCACAGATACGCAGTATTTT. It is translated as CSVEVGSSTDTQYF.

The rearrangement joins TRBV7-2 to TRBJ1-2; 9 bases align to TRBD1. With 1 base clipped from V and 4 bases from J, the junction kept 7 bases outside the gene matches. The CDR3 length is 16 residues. Germline CDR1 reads SGHTA; CDR2 reads FQGNSA. CDR3 in amino acids: CASSLGGGQGPYGYTF. In nucleotides, the CDR3 is TGTGCCAGCAGCTTAGGGGGGGGACAGGGTCCCTATGGCTACACCTTC.

The chain couples TRBV5-1 to TRBJ2-2, with D uncertain. The CDR3 totals 13 residues. Trimming pared 1 base from V and 1 base from J, leaving 2 bases between. The germline CDR1 and CDR2 sequences are SGHRS and YFSETQ. As DNA, the CDR3 is TGCGCCAGCAGCTTGAGGAACACCGGGGAGCTGTTTTTT. Translation: CASSLRNTGELFF.

This sequence joins TRBV9 and TRBJ2-5, with 8 nucleotides matching TRBD1. V dropped 4 bases and J dropped 3; count of bases not matched to a gene: 5. CDR1 and CDR2 from the germline V gene are SGDLS and YYNGEE. The CDR3 contains 14 residues. CDR3 in amino acids: CASSRTGYEETQYF. The DNA for the CDR3 is TGTGCCAGCAGCCGGACAGGGTATGAAGAGACCCAGTACTTC.

CDR3 residues: CASSSRKGRDTEAFF. The CDR3 region has the DNA TGTGCCAGCAGCTCCCGTAAGGGGAGAGACACTGAAGCTTTCTTT. The rearrangement uses TRBV5-4 and TRBJ1-1; TRBD1 might be the D (5 bases). V was cut by 3 bases and J by 3 bases, with 15 bases left in between. The CDR3 length is 15 residues. The germline V gene has CDR1 SGHNT and CDR2 YYREEE (reference sequence).

The chain recombines TRBV5-1 with TRBJ1-4; possible D gene TRBD1, 6 bases. CDR3 length: 17 residues. Germline loops: CDR1 SGHRS, CDR2 YFSETQ. V dropped 4 bases and J dropped 7 bases, with 23 bases sitting between them. Here the CDR3 DNA reads TGCGCCAGCAGCCCGGGGGACGGGGGCGCATGGGGTGAAAAACTGTTTTTT. This sequence encodes CASSPGDGGAWGEKLFF.

The chain combines TRBV4-2 with TRBJ2-1; D may be TRBD2 (6 bases). CDR1 is LGHNA and CDR2 is YNFKEQ in the germline V gene. The CDR3 spans 16 residues. The germline V and J ends were trimmed by 0 bases and 9 bases, with 18 bases remaining between them. In nucleotides, the CDR3 is TGTGCCAGCAGCCAAGACGGGACTCGTCGGTCGGGTGAGCAGTTCTTC. This codes for CASSQDGTRRSGEQFF.

The chain recombines TRBV4-2 with TRBJ2-2; maybe TRBD2 (5 bases). The V gene lost 3 bases and the J gene lost 0 bases, with 11 bases spanning the gap. The CDR3 covers 16 residues. Germline loops: CDR1 LGHNA, CDR2 YNFKEQ. The CDR3 sequence: CASSHKLGSNTGELFF. The CDR3 bases are TGTGCCAGCAGCCACAAACTAGGCTCGAACACCGGGGAGCTGTTTTTT.

V and J are TRBV6-5 and TRBJ2-1; 8 bases agree with TRBD2. The CDR3 is 15 residues long. V lost 6 bases and J lost 8; bases outside the gene matches: 12. Germline V gene sequence: CDR1 MNHEY, CDR2 SVGAGI. This CDR3 reads CASSQTGLVGHEQFF. Written as DNA, the CDR3 is TGTGCCAGCAGCCAAACGGGACTAGTCGGCCATGAGCAGTTCTTC.

V is TRBV28 and J is TRBJ1-5; no firm D call. CDR3 length equals 19 residues. Germline CDR1 MDHEN, CDR2 SYDVKM. V was trimmed by 3 bases and J by 3 bases, leaving 24 bases between them. The CDR3 loop is CASSFNLWLRVKINQPQHF. Written as DNA, the CDR3 is TGTGCCAGCAGTTTCAACCTCTGGCTCCGTGTTAAGATCAATCAGCCCCAGCATTTT.

This CDR3 reads CASSQSSLAGALDEQFF. The DNA of the CDR3 is TGCGCCAGCAGTCAATCCTCCCTAGCGGGAGCCCTCGATGAGCAGTTCTTC. The V call is TRBV23-1, the J call TRBJ2-1; TRBD2 matches at 10 bases. TRBV23-1 is placed among ORFs of uncertain function. V lost 0 bases to trimming and J lost 8 bases; unmatched junction nucleotides: 10. The CDR3 runs 17 residues.

This chain's CDR3 is CASSLAPEETQYF. CDR3 DNA: TGCGCCAGCAGCTTGGCCCCCGAAGAGACCCAGTACTTC. V usage is TRBV5-1 and J usage is TRBJ2-5; D uncertain. The V end lost 0 bases, the J end lost 3 bases, and 6 bases lay between the germline ends. CDR1 is SGHRS, CDR2 YFSETQ, per germline. There are 13 residues in the CDR3. The full variable domain, rest sourced from reference TRBV5-1 and TRBJ2-5, is KAGVTQTPRYLIKTRGQQVTLSCSPISGHRSVSWYQQTPGQGLQFLFEYFSETQRNKGNFPGRFSGRQFSNSRSEMNVSTLELGDSALYLCASSLAPEETQYFGPGTRLLVL.

Only one count was recorded for this clone. This chain connects TRBV2 to TRBJ2-2, with 10 bases identical to TRBD2. Germline V CDR1 and CDR2: SNHLY, FYNNEI. This CDR3 comprises 15 residues. After removal of 8 bases from V and 7 bases from J, the junction contained 10 bases not matched to a gene. CDR3 sequence reads: CASRSLAGRGGELFF. The CDR3 DNA sequence: TGTGCCAGCCGGTCACTAGCGGGGAGGGGCGGGGAGCTGTTTTTT.

The rearrangement links TRBV15 to TRBJ2-5; 7 nucleotides agree with TRBD2. Germline CDR1 and CDR2: LNHNV and YYDKDF (reference sequence). Unmatched junction bases numbered 7, after V lost 8 bases and J lost 1 base. This CDR3 contains 14 residues. The CDR3, as DNA: TGTGCCACCGAAATCGGCGGGAGCCAAGAGACCCAGTACTTC. This gives the protein CATEIGGSQETQYF.

The rearrangement joins TRBV21-1 to TRBJ2-1; the table's D call TRBD1 went unverified against the DNA. TRBV21-1 has pseudogene status. CDR3 size: 12 residues. The CDR3 loop reads CASSKIRGEQFF. The CDR3 nucleotides read TGTGCCAGCAGCAAAATAAGGGGTGAGCAGTTCTTC.

The V call is TRBV5-1, the J call TRBJ2-3, with D possibly matching TRBD2 (5 bases). Germline V gives CDR1 SGHRS, CDR2 YFSETQ. V was cut by 3 bases and J by 2 bases, with 13 bases left in between. The CDR3 extends over 15 amino acids. Here the CDR3 reads CASSWAGRSTDTQYF. DNA for the CDR3: TGCGCCAGCAGCTGGGCGGGCCGATCCACAGATACGCAGTATTTT.